Included here is one TCR beta chain sequence, with context. As yet, its antigen is unknown. Sequenced by immunoSEQ multiplex PCR; TCRdb stores in-frame clones only, minus some. The data show tens of thousands of clones, with around 93% seen just once and about 0.38% held by the top ten. This CDR3 is built from 11 residues. The V end lost 2 bases, the J end lost 8 bases, and 6 bases lay between the germline ends. Germline CDR1 reads LNHDA; CDR2 reads SQIVND (reference sequence). The sample comes from a study of graft-versus-host responses after intestinal transplantation. General study findings and limits: Early post-transplant HvG declines were associated with peak circulating GvH clone levels.

The sample here was unstimulated CD4+ T cells sorted from spleen or lymph node cells, taken before transplant. The rearrangement joins TRBV19 to TRBJ1-2, with D uncertain. The TCR was taken from a human donor who was the organ donor for an intestinal transplant. DNA of the CDR3: TGTGCCAGTAGTATATTCGCGGGCTACACCTTC. As protein: CASSIFAGYTF.